This TCR beta chain was found in a study of Ad26.COV2.S vaccination and SARS-CoV-2 variants. Study observations and caveats: Placebo recipients trailed vaccine recipients in spike-specific TCR breadth.

The germline V gene has CDR1 LGHNA and CDR2 YNFKEQ. This CDR3 has 17 residues. V lost 2 bases, J lost 3 bases, and 12 bases stayed unmatched. Sequenced by immunoSEQ multiplex PCR; TCRdb stores in-frame clones only, minus some. The table records around 100,000 clones, 82% of them present only once. Comments on this clone: Its antigen is unidentified.

The sequence was obtained from a human donor who had recovered from COVID-19. The sequencing used peripheral blood, collected after recovery from COVID-19. The genes are TRBV4-2 and TRBJ2-5, with 7 nucleotides matching TRBD2. The CDR3 DNA reads as TGTGCCAGCAGCCAACACCCCCTAGCGGCGGCCAAAGAGACCCAGTACTTC. This sequence encodes CASSQHPLAAAKETQYF.